Shown below are 3 T cell receptor beta chains from a single sample sequenced in a study of cytomegalovirus exposure and HLA in healthy donors. The study ran its PCR with 60 Vbeta and 13 Jbeta primers. Assay used: immunoSEQ multiplex PCR; TCRdb lists only in-frame clones, some missing. The sample shows around 190,000 clones, 75% to 85% of them seen only once. Sequenced: PBMCs. Receptor source: a woman aged 25 to 39 in good health and CMV-seropositive.

This clone was observed a few times. The CDR3 protein is CASSLLPNEQFF. The CDR3 nucleotides are TGCGCCAGCAGCTTACTCCCTAATGAGCAGTTCTTC. V is TRBV5-1 and J is TRBJ2-1, with D unresolved. This CDR3 spans 12 amino acids. Germline-derived CDR1 and CDR2 are SGHRS and YFSETQ. V dropped 2 bases and J dropped 7 bases, with 7 bases sitting between them. Drawing the rest from reference TRBV5-1 and TRBJ2-1, the complete variable domain is KAGVTQTPRYLIKTRGQQVTLSCSPISGHRSVSWYQQTPGQGLQFLFEYFSETQRNKGNFPGRFSGRQFSNSRSEMNVSTLELGDSALYLCASSLLPNEQFFGPGTRLTVL.

This chain joins TRBV11-2 and TRBJ1-1, with TRBD1 matching 9 bases. This CDR3 is 15 amino acids long. The germline V gene encodes CDR1 SGHAT and CDR2 FQNNGV. Trimming took 4 bases from V and 4 from J; bases not matched to a gene: 7. Here the CDR3 reads CASSSNRGQSTEAFF. The CDR3 DNA sequence: TGTGCCAGCAGCTCAAACAGGGGGCAAAGCACTGAAGCTTTCTTT.

The chain has TRBV4-1 and TRBJ1-1; 7 bases match TRBD1. CDR1 is MGHRA, CDR2 YSYEKL, per germline. Trimming at V came to 1 base and at J to 5 bases, leaving 7 bases not matched to a gene. CDR3 size: 15 residues. CDR3 protein: CASSQGQGTGTEAFF. The CDR3, as DNA: TGCGCCAGCAGCCAAGGACAGGGAACGGGGACTGAAGCTTTCTTT.